What follows is one T cell receptor beta chain and its context. The CDR3 runs to 15 residues. Trimming cost V 0 bases and J 1 base, with 8 bases left between them. In germline, CDR1 is LNHNV, CDR2 YYDKDF (reference sequence). These data are taken from a study of T cell changes during pregnancy in multiple sclerosis. Profiling relied on immunoSEQ multiplex PCR, and the TCRdb table lists in-frame clones only, not all of them. The top ten hold about 0.91% of the sample, which has tens of thousands of clones, less than 95% seen once. The genes are TRBV15 and TRBJ2-3; D is unresolved. This sequence was found in a female donor with multiple sclerosis, enrolled in a pregnancy study. The sample was peripheral blood, taken before pregnancy. The CDR3 is CATSREASGTDTQYF. The DNA of the CDR3 is TGTGCCACCAGCAGAGAGGCTAGTGGCACAGATACGCAGTATTTT. Filled out from reference TRBV15 and TRBJ2-3, the complete variable domain reads DAMVIQNPRYQVTQFGKPVTLSCSQTLNHNVMYWYQQKSSQAPKLLFHYYDKDFNNEADTPDNFQSRRPNTSFCFLDIRSPGLGDTAMYLCATSREASGTDTQYFGPGTRLTVL.